The 22 T cell receptor beta chains below come from one sample, sequenced in a study of T-cell reconstitution after alpha-beta-depleted transplantation in children. Unique molecular identifiers tagged the TCRbeta library. From the PCR reads, TCRdb called clonotypes with MiXCR, one entry per CDR3 protein. The profile shows about 360,000 distinct CDR3 sequences, roughly 13% of them singletons. Sequences were derived from PBMCs, sampled from the stem cell graft. Source of these receptors: a human donor who donated a stem cell graft to a child with Fanconi anemia.

This clonotype was counted ten times or more. V and J are TRBV18 and TRBJ2-4; no definite D call. Trimming left V 3 bases short and J 6 bases short, with 12 bases between. The length of the CDR3 is 14 residues. Germline V gives CDR1 KGHSH, CDR2 LQKENI. The CDR3 coding sequence is TGTGCCAGCTCACCGAATCCAGAAACAAACATTCAGTACTTC. Translated: CASSPNPETNIQYF.

The rearrangement joins TRBV6-2 or TRBV6-3 to TRBJ2-3; possible D gene TRBD1, 5 bases. The CDR3 runs to 13 residues. Trimming left V 10 bases short and J 4 bases short, with 15 bases between. The germline gives CDR1 MNHEY, CDR2 SVGEGT. The CDR3 sequence: CAISWGGADTQYF. For the CDR3, the DNA is TGTGCCATAAGCTGGGGCGGCGCAGATACGCAGTATTTT.

This clonotype was observed a few times. The chain has TRBV20-1 and TRBJ2-2; TRBD1 is a possible D gene (6 bases). The CDR3 has 13 amino acids. In germline, CDR1 is DFQATT, CDR2 SNEGSKA (reference sequence). V lost 5 bases and J 1 base, leaving 8 bases between the germline ends. CDR3 in amino acids: CSARQVNTGELFF. In DNA, the CDR3 is TGCAGTGCTCGACAGGTGAACACCGGGGAGCTGTTTTTT.

This clonotype showed up many times. This rearrangement joins TRBV5-6 to TRBJ2-4; tentatively, D is TRBD2 (5 bases). Per the germline V gene, CDR1 is SGHDT and CDR2 is YYEEEE. The CDR3 consists of 15 residues. Trimming pared 2 bases from V and 3 bases from J, leaving 12 bases between. CDR3 nucleotide sequence: TGTGCCAGCAGCTTTGCCGGGGTGGGCAAAAACATTCAGTACTTC. Translation: CASSFAGVGKNIQYF.

This clonotype was recorded many times. V is TRBV5-1 and J is TRBJ2-1; D remains unclear. The CDR3 runs 13 residues. The V end lost 0 bases, the J end lost 10 bases, and 11 bases lay between the germline ends. CDR1 and CDR2 (germline): SGHRS, YFSETQ. CDR3: CASSLGLDGEQFF. The CDR3 bases are TGCGCCAGCAGCTTGGGTTTAGACGGCGAGCAGTTCTTC.

This clonotype was seen only a few times. The chain recombines TRBV11-2 with TRBJ2-7; no definite D call. The CDR3 has 12 residues. V was clipped by 4 bases and J by 3 bases, with 7 bases between them. In germline, CDR1 is SGHAT, CDR2 FQNNGV. The CDR3 here is CASSSGIYEQYF. As DNA, the CDR3 is TGTGCCAGCAGCTCCGGCATCTACGAGCAGTACTTC.

This clonotype was detected many times. V usage is TRBV10-3 and J usage is TRBJ2-7; 11 bases fit TRBD1. CDR3 length: 14 amino acids. V gave up 6 bases and J gave up 6 bases; unmatched junction bases: 7. Germline CDR1 ENHRY, CDR2 SYGVKD. The CDR3: CAISRQGTGGEQYF. The CDR3 DNA follows: TGTGCCATCAGCCGCCAAGGGACAGGGGGCGAGCAGTACTTC.

V and J are TRBV9 and TRBJ2-3; possibly TRBD1 or TRBD2 for D (7 bases each). CDR1 and CDR2 (germline): SGDLS, YYNGEE. V lost 4 bases, J lost 4 bases, and 16 bases lay in between. This CDR3 contains 15 residues. The CDR3 nucleotides read TGTGCCAGCAGCCGTCAGGGGGGGGGCGCAGATACGCAGTATTTT. As protein: CASSRQGGGADTQYF.

V gene TRBV5-1 combines with J gene TRBJ1-4; possible D gene TRBD1, 6 bases. In germline, CDR1 is SGHRS, CDR2 YFSETQ. Trimming cost V 4 bases and J 6 bases, with 10 bases left between them. This CDR3 contains 13 residues. CDR3 bases: TGCGCCAGCAGCACCCGGACAGATGAAAAACTGTTTTTT. Its protein is CASSTRTDEKLFF.

This clonotype was counted ten times or more. The gene calls are TRBV5-1 and TRBJ1-2; D gene uncertain. Germline-derived CDR1 and CDR2 are SGHRS and YFSETQ. Trimming left V 2 bases short and J 2 bases short, with 7 bases between. This CDR3 has 13 residues. The CDR3 protein is CASSLGQNYGYTF. In nucleotides, the CDR3 is TGCGCCAGCAGCTTAGGGCAGAACTATGGCTACACCTTC.

The sample holds many counts of this clonotype. The rearrangement links TRBV20-1 to TRBJ2-1, with TRBD2 matching over 13 bases. Trimming at V came to 5 bases and at J to 3 bases, leaving 7 bases not matched to a gene. Germline CDR1 reads DFQATT; CDR2 reads SNEGSKA (reference sequence). The CDR3 has 16 amino acids. CDR3 protein: CSAPWTSGGHYNEQFF. The CDR3 DNA sequence: TGCAGTGCTCCTTGGACTAGCGGGGGCCACTACAATGAGCAGTTCTTC.

V gene TRBV7-9 combines with J gene TRBJ1-1; TRBD1 matches 9 bases. V was pared by 5 bases and J by 6 bases, with 13 bases of the junction left unmatched. CDR3 size: 16 residues. CDR1 is SEHNR and CDR2 is FQNEAQ in the germline V gene (reference sequence). CDR3 protein: CASSAIGGTGRSEAFF. CDR3 bases: TGTGCCAGCAGCGCCATTGGTGGGACAGGGCGGTCTGAAGCTTTCTTT.

This clonotype came up many times. The chain has TRBV29-1 and TRBJ1-2, with D possibly TRBD1 on 6 matching bases. V was pared by 3 bases and J by 6 bases, with 11 bases between. This CDR3 has 12 amino acids. The germline V gene has CDR1 SQVTM and CDR2 ANQGSEA. The CDR3 loop is CSVDDRINGYTF. The CDR3, as DNA: TGCAGCGTTGATGACAGGATAAATGGCTACACCTTC. Based on the CDR3 plus reference TRBV29-1 and TRBJ1-2, the full variable domain is SAVISQKPSRDICQRGTSLTIQCQVDSQVTMMFWYRQQPGQSLTLIATANQGSEATYESGFVIDKFPISRPNLTFSTLTVSNMSPEDSSIYLCSVDDRINGYTFGSGTRLTVV.

The chain is built from TRBV5-1 and TRBJ2-1; the match to TRBD1 covers 9 bases. J lost 6 bases, V lost 4 bases, and 11 bases had no gene match. The CDR3 is made up of 16 amino acids. Germline CDR1 reads SGHRS; CDR2 reads YFSETQ. The CDR3 region is CASSADLGTGLNEQFF. The CDR3 coding sequence is TGCGCCAGCAGCGCTGACCTCGGGACAGGGCTCAATGAGCAGTTCTTC.

In this sample, this clonotype turned up a few times. J is TRBJ2-1 and V is TRBV18; a weak D match, TRBD2 (6 bases). The CDR3 length is 14 residues. V lost 4 bases, J lost 6 bases, and 13 bases lay in between. Germline V gene lookup returns CDR1 KGHSH and CDR2 LQKENI. CDR3 coding DNA: TGTGCCAGCTCACAAACGACAGCGGGCAATGAGCAGTTCTTC. Translation: CASSQTTAGNEQFF.

The J gene is TRBJ1-2, the V gene TRBV5-1, with D unresolved. Trimming removed 0 bases from V and 4 bases from J, with 13 bases in between. This CDR3 region has 15 residues. The germline V gene encodes CDR1 SGHRS and CDR2 YFSETQ. This chain's CDR3 is CASSLGSGEAYGYTF. The DNA for the CDR3 is TGCGCCAGCAGCTTGGGATCTGGGGAGGCCTATGGCTACACCTTC.

Ten or more counts support this clonotype. The V and J genes are TRBV5-1 and TRBJ2-1; possibly TRBD1 for D (6 bases). The germline CDR1 and CDR2 sequences are SGHRS and YFSETQ. The CDR3 spans 15 residues. The ends were cut back, 3 bases at V and 2 bases at J, with 12 bases in the middle. This CDR3 reads CASSSKTGPYNEQFF. The CDR3 nucleotides are TGCGCCAGCAGCTCAAAGACAGGTCCCTACAATGAGCAGTTCTTC.

This clonotype was detected many times. The V gene is TRBV12-3 or TRBV12-4, the J gene TRBJ2-3, with D possibly TRBD1 on 6 matching bases. The CDR3 length is 13 residues. V gave up 3 bases and J gave up 5 bases, with 9 bases separating them. CDR3 in amino acids: CASSLSRGDTQYF. CDR3 nucleotide sequence: TGTGCCAGCAGTTTGAGCAGGGGAGATACGCAGTATTTT.

This clonotype was seen a handful of times. This chain connects TRBV27 to TRBJ2-3, with D perhaps TRBD1 or TRBD2 (6 bases each). Germline V gene sequence: CDR1 MNHEY, CDR2 SMNVEV (reference sequence). The V gene lost 4 bases and the J gene lost 6 bases, with 14 bases spanning the gap. The CDR3 extends over 14 amino acids. CDR3 protein: CASSWGALLDTQYF. The DNA for the CDR3 is TGTGCCAGCAGTTGGGGGGCCCTCCTGGATACGCAGTATTTT.

This clonotype was recorded at least ten times. J is TRBJ1-1 and V is TRBV5-1, with no clear D. V lost 4 bases and J 0 bases, leaving 10 bases between the germline ends. Germline V lookup: CDR1 SGHRS, CDR2 YFSETQ. The CDR3 length is 14 residues. CDR3 in DNA: TGCGCCAGCAGCCCCGGGCCAATGAACACTGAAGCTTTCTTT. Its translation: CASSPGPMNTEAFF.

V and J are TRBV7-9 and TRBJ1-6; TRBD1 agrees at 8 bases. Germline loops: CDR1 SEHNR, CDR2 FQNEAQ (reference sequence). The CDR3 loop spans 14 amino acids. V lost 4 bases, J lost 13 bases, and 9 bases stayed unmatched. Here the CDR3 reads CASSSGDRPWPLHF. The CDR3 DNA reads TGTGCCAGCAGCTCGGGGGACAGGCCTTGGCCCCTCCACTTT.

V gene TRBV7-9 combines with J gene TRBJ1-4; D ambiguous. V was trimmed by 0 bases and J by 8 bases, leaving 16 bases between them. The CDR3 has 16 residues. The germline V gene has CDR1 SEHNR and CDR2 FQNEAQ (reference sequence). CDR3 amino acids: CASSLAGRGSGEKLFF. CDR3 bases: TGTGCCAGCAGCTTAGCCGGCCGGGGTTCGGGCGAAAAACTGTTTTTT.